Presented here are 31 T cell receptor beta chains from one specimen sequenced in a study of sequential checkpoint blockade in melanoma. Described treatment: randomized to nivolumab then ipilimumab (arm A) or the reverse (arm B). Clones were sequenced by immunoSEQ multiplex PCR, and TCRdb holds only the in-frame ones, with some missing. The table includes 23,000 or so clones, nearly 70% detected once. The sequences come from CD8+ T cells sorted from blood (inferred from file names), collected from a patient given nivolumab and ipilimumab in sequence. These TCRs come from a human donor with melanoma.

This sequence joins TRBV6-1 and TRBJ2-3, with 8 bases lining up with TRBD2. CDR1 MNHNS and CDR2 SASEGT come from the germline V gene. The trim removed 2 bases at V and 2 bases at J, leaving 6 bases unmatched. CDR3 length: 16 residues. CDR3 loop: CASSEFLAGTTDTQYF. CDR3 DNA: TGTGCCAGCAGTGAATTCCTAGCGGGTACCACAGATACGCAGTATTTT.

The rearrangement links TRBV18 to TRBJ1-5; 8 nucleotides match TRBD1. There are 16 residues in the CDR3. Trimming removed 3 bases from V and 5 bases from J; junction bases left unmatched: 9. The V gene's germline CDR1 is KGHSH and CDR2 LQKENI. In nucleotides, the CDR3 is TGTGCCAGCTCACCTAGGGGACAGGAAAATGATCAGCCCCAGCATTTT. Translated: CASSPRGQENDQPQHF.

The V gene is TRBV29-1, the J gene TRBJ1-2; the D gene is possibly TRBD1 (5 bases). This CDR3 comprises 13 residues. Trimming pared 8 bases from V and 6 bases from J, leaving 19 bases between. CDR1 and CDR2 (germline): SQVTM, ANQGSEA. The CDR3 reads CSIGAIYTDGYTF. The CDR3 DNA follows: TGCAGCATTGGGGCGATTTATACGGATGGCTACACCTTC.

The gene calls are TRBV6-1 and TRBJ2-5; the match to TRBD1 covers 12 bases. J was trimmed by 4 bases and V by 4 bases; bases with no gene match: 4. The CDR3 spans 15 residues. The germline CDR1 and CDR2 sequences are MNHNS and SASEGT. The CDR3 region is CASSAGQGAGETQYF. In DNA, the CDR3 is TGTGCCAGCAGTGCGGGACAGGGGGCGGGAGAGACCCAGTACTTC.

The gene calls are TRBV4-3 and TRBJ1-2; D call uncertain. There are 13 residues in the CDR3. Germline lookup yields CDR1 LGHNA and CDR2 YSLEER. V lost 4 bases, J lost 5 bases, and 11 bases lay in between. The CDR3 DNA follows: TGCGCCAGCAGCCGCACACCTTCGTATGGCTACACCTTC. This sequence encodes CASSRTPSYGYTF.

This clone appeared a few times. The chain is built from TRBV7-8 and TRBJ1-2; D gene ambiguous. The CDR3 sequence is 13 residues long. V lost 2 bases, J lost 3 bases, and 7 bases lay in between. From germline, CDR1 is SGHVS and CDR2 FQNEAQ. The CDR3 reads CASSLSQYYGYTF. In DNA form, the CDR3 reads TGTGCCAGCAGCTTATCCCAATACTATGGCTACACCTTC.

This clone was counted between two and nine times. The V and J genes are TRBV9 and TRBJ2-7; possible D gene TRBD1, 5 bases. CDR1 is SGDLS, CDR2 YYNGEE, per germline. With 4 bases removed from V and 3 bases from J, the gap between germline ends came to 11 bases. The CDR3 is 13 amino acids. CDR3 sequence (DNA): TGTGCCAGCAGCAGTGGGGCAGGCTACGAGCAGTACTTC. Translation: CASSSGAGYEQYF.

The gene calls are TRBV5-6 and TRBJ1-5; 10 bases map to TRBD1. This CDR3 region has 15 residues. Unmatched junction bases numbered 4, after V lost 3 bases and J lost 4 bases. Germline V gene lookup returns CDR1 SGHDT and CDR2 YYEEEE. The CDR3 DNA follows: TGTGCCAGCAGCTACGGGACAGGGGTGAATCAGCCCCAGCATTTT. As protein: CASSYGTGVNQPQHF. Combining the CDR3 with reference TRBV5-6 and TRBJ1-5 gives the whole variable domain DAGVTQSPTHLIKTRGQQVTLRCSPKSGHDTVSWYQQALGQGPQFIFQYYEEEERQRGNFPDRFSGHQFPNYSSELNVNALLLGDSALYLCASSYGTGVNQPQHFGDGTRLSIL.

The sample holds a few counts of this clone. J is TRBJ2-2 and V is TRBV7-2; no definite D call. Germline assignment: CDR1 SGHTA and CDR2 FQGNSA. V lost 5 bases and J lost 6, with 13 bases in between. This CDR3 is built from 14 residues. CDR3 amino acids: CASSLRNFPGELFF. The DNA for the CDR3 is TGTGCCAGCAGCCTTCGCAACTTCCCCGGGGAGCTGTTTTTT.

The chain combines TRBV29-1 with TRBJ2-2; 12 bases map to TRBD1. The CDR3 length is 16 residues. V lost 6 bases and J lost 7; bases outside the gene matches: 12. Germline V lookup: CDR1 SQVTM, CDR2 ANQGSEA. CDR3 sequence: CSVLTGQGASFGELFF. DNA for the CDR3: TGCAGCGTCCTAACGGGACAGGGGGCAAGTTTCGGGGAGCTGTTTTTT.

This clone was counted once. V is TRBV4-1 and J is TRBJ2-1; TRBD2 aligns across 11 bases. Germline V lookup: CDR1 MGHRA, CDR2 YSYEKL. V dropped 4 bases and J dropped 7; count of bases not matched to a gene: 3. CDR3 length: 14 amino acids. In nucleotides, the CDR3 is TGCGCCAGCAGCCGACTAGCGGGGTCGAATGAGCAGTTCTTC. It translates to CASSRLAGSNEQFF.

This sequence joins TRBV4-1 and TRBJ1-2; 8 nucleotides match TRBD1. Germline assignment: CDR1 MGHRA and CDR2 YSYEKL. V trimming: 4 bases; J trimming: 7 bases; junction bases outside the gene matches: 5. This CDR3 has 13 residues. CDR3 nucleotides: TGCGCCAGCAGCCCGGACAGGGTGAGTGGCTACACCTTC. Protein product: CASSPDRVSGYTF.

The CDR3 reads CASSVNPGTGTSNYGYTF. The CDR3 DNA reads TGTGCCAGCAGCGTAAACCCAGGGACAGGGACTTCAAACTATGGCTACACCTTC. This chain connects TRBV9 to TRBJ1-2, with 9 bases identical to TRBD1. The V gene end was trimmed by 1 base and the J gene end by 2 bases; junction bases not matched to a gene: 12. Germline V gives CDR1 SGDLS, CDR2 YYNGEE. The CDR3 is made up of 18 amino acids. Based on the CDR3 plus reference TRBV9 and TRBJ1-2, the full variable domain is DSGVTQTPKHLITATGQRVTLRCSPRSGDLSVYWYQQSLDQGLQFLIQYYNGEERAKGNILERFSAQQFPDLHSELNLSSLELGDSALYFCASSVNPGTGTSNYGYTFGSGTRLTVV.

V and J are TRBV9 and TRBJ1-6, with D perhaps matching TRBD1 (5 bases). CDR3 length: 15 amino acids. Germline CDR1 reads SGDLS; CDR2 reads YYNGEE. The V end lost 0 bases, the J end lost 7 bases, and 11 bases lay between the germline ends. CDR3 sequence reads: CASSVGQFENSPLHF. For the CDR3, the DNA is TGTGCCAGCAGCGTAGGACAGTTTGAAAATTCACCCCTCCACTTT. Supplemented by reference TRBV9 and TRBJ1-6, the full variable domain reads DSGVTQTPKHLITATGQRVTLRCSPRSGDLSVYWYQQSLDQGLQFLIQYYNGEERAKGNILERFSAQQFPDLHSELNLSSLELGDSALYFCASSVGQFENSPLHFGNGTRLTVT.

This chain links TRBV9 with TRBJ1-3; D is ambiguous. This CDR3 is built from 11 residues. Trimming cost V 3 bases and J 10 bases, with 8 bases left between them. Germline CDR1 reads SGDLS; CDR2 reads YYNGEE. This CDR3 is CASSAAGTIYF. CDR3 bases: TGTGCCAGCAGCGCCGCCGGGACCATATATTTT. Using reference TRBV9 and TRBJ1-3 for the parts outside the CDR3, the full variable domain is DSGVTQTPKHLITATGQRVTLRCSPRSGDLSVYWYQQSLDQGLQFLIQYYNGEERAKGNILERFSAQQFPDLHSELNLSSLELGDSALYFCASSAAGTIYFGEGSWLTVV.

The chain carries TRBV10-3 and TRBJ1-1; TRBD1 is a possible D gene (6 bases). Per the germline V gene, CDR1 is ENHRY and CDR2 is SYGVKD. The CDR3 is 12 residues long. The V gene lost 10 bases and the J gene lost 2 bases, with 11 bases spanning the gap. The CDR3 is CATPGHNTEAFF. CDR3 nucleotides: TGTGCCACCCCGGGACATAACACTGAAGCTTTCTTT.

The V call is TRBV5-4, the J call TRBJ1-2, with 9 positions matching TRBD1. The CDR3 contains 13 residues. J lost 8 bases, V lost 4 bases, and 6 bases had no gene match. Looked up from germline, CDR1 is SGHNT and CDR2 is YYREEE (reference sequence). DNA for the CDR3: TGTGCCAGCAGCACCGGGACAGGGAACGGCTACACCTTC. As protein: CASSTGTGNGYTF. The variable domain in full, completed from reference TRBV5-4 and TRBJ1-2, reads ETGVTQSPTHLIKTRGQQVTLRCSSQSGHNTVSWYQQALGQGPQFIFQYYREEENGRGNFPPRFSGLQFPNYSSELNVNALELDDSALYLCASSTGTGNGYTFGSGTRLTVV.

V gene TRBV6-5 combines with J gene TRBJ1-5; D gene uncertain. CDR3 length: 14 amino acids. The V end lost 0 bases, the J end lost 4 bases, and 7 bases lay between the germline ends. In germline, CDR1 is MNHEY, CDR2 SVGAGI. The CDR3 DNA follows: TGTGCCAGCAGTTACTCGGAGGGAAATCAGCCCCAGCATTTT. Protein product: CASSYSEGNQPQHF.

The J gene is TRBJ2-5, the V gene TRBV6-5; D may be TRBD2 (6 bases). The CDR3 spans 11 residues. Germline values: CDR1 MNHEY, CDR2 SVGAGI. Trimming took off 8 bases at V and 7 bases at J, with 11 bases between the two ends. The DNA for the CDR3 is TGTGCCAGCTATCTGGGGGGGACCCAGTACTTC. Translation gives CASYLGGTQYF.

Judged by abundance, this clone is medium-sized. This rearrangement joins TRBV5-4 to TRBJ1-2; no reliable D call. Trimming removed 7 bases at V and 5 bases at J, with 12 bases between. The V gene's germline CDR1 is SGHNT and CDR2 YYREEE (reference sequence). This CDR3 region has 12 residues. Written as DNA, the CDR3 is TGTGCCAGCGGCGGAAGTCTATATGGCTACACCTTC. Protein product: CASGGSLYGYTF.

Details on this clone: This sample includes further DNA sequences coding for the same CDR3. The chain recombines TRBV27 with TRBJ2-1; perhaps TRBD2 as D (7 bases). Germline CDR1 reads MNHEY; CDR2 reads SMNVEV (reference sequence). The germline V and J ends were trimmed by 2 bases and 3 bases, with 11 bases remaining between them. The CDR3 runs 15 residues. CDR3 DNA: TGTGCCAGCAGTTTAGGGGGGGGGCGCTACAATGAGCAGTTCTTC. Protein sequence: CASSLGGGRYNEQFF.

The genes are TRBV2 and TRBJ2-3; no reliable D call. This CDR3 spans 12 amino acids. In germline, CDR1 is SNHLY, CDR2 FYNNEI. V lost 2 bases and J lost 6, with 6 bases in between. CDR3 nucleotide sequence: TGTGCCAGCAGTGAAAGCAGGGATACGCAGTATTTT. This translates into CASSESRDTQYF.

CDR3 DNA: TGTGCCAGCAGCCCCGGACTAGCGGGCACAGATACGCAGTATTTT. This encodes CASSPGLAGTDTQYF. The chain is built from TRBV13 and TRBJ2-3, with 10 bases identical to TRBD2. With 5 bases clipped from V and 1 base from J, the junction kept 3 bases outside the gene matches. Germline lookup yields CDR1 PRHDT and CDR2 FYEKMQ (reference sequence). There are 15 residues in the CDR3.

V usage is TRBV7-3 and J usage is TRBJ2-7, with D tentatively TRBD1 (6 bases). The germline gives CDR1 SGHTA, CDR2 FQGTGA. Trimming took off 3 bases at V and 4 bases at J, with 10 bases between the two ends. This CDR3 has 13 amino acids. The CDR3, as DNA: TGTGCCAGCAGCTTTGGGGGCGGTTACGAGCAGTACTTC. Residues: CASSFGGGYEQYF.

V usage is TRBV9 and J usage is TRBJ2-7; 9 bases line up with TRBD1. With V trimmed by 3 bases and J by 2 bases, 3 bases remained unmatched. CDR1 is SGDLS and CDR2 is YYNGEE in the germline V gene. The CDR3 is 14 amino acids. CDR3: CASSAGDRAYEQYF. DNA of the CDR3: TGTGCCAGCAGCGCGGGGGACAGGGCCTACGAGCAGTACTTC.

J is TRBJ1-5 and V is TRBV9, with unresolved D. The V gene lost 0 bases and the J gene lost 11 bases, with 15 bases spanning the gap. The CDR3 consists of 14 residues. Germline values: CDR1 SGDLS, CDR2 YYNGEE. CDR3: CASSVDGLSGTQHF. The CDR3 coding sequence is TGTGCCAGCAGCGTAGACGGACTCTCCGGAACCCAGCATTTT. The whole variable domain, filled in from reference TRBV9 and TRBJ1-5, reads DSGVTQTPKHLITATGQRVTLRCSPRSGDLSVYWYQQSLDQGLQFLIQYYNGEERAKGNILERFSAQQFPDLHSELNLSSLELGDSALYFCASSVDGLSGTQHFGDGTRLSIL.

The chain links TRBV5-6 to TRBJ1-1, with 7 bases that match TRBD1. The CDR3 covers 14 residues. J gave up 2 bases and V 2 bases, and 3 bases lay outside the gene matches. The germline gives CDR1 SGHDT, CDR2 YYEEEE. CDR3 amino acids: CASSLDRVNTEAFF. CDR3 coding DNA: TGTGCCAGCAGCTTAGACAGGGTTAACACTGAAGCTTTCTTT.

CDR3 in DNA: TGTGCCAGCAGCTTAGGGGCGCTCGGGGAGCTGTTTTTT. Amino acids: CASSLGALGELFF. V and J are TRBV7-9 and TRBJ2-2, with no clear D. The CDR3 consists of 13 residues. Trimming stripped 1 base from V and 7 bases from J, with 7 bases between. Germline loops: CDR1 SEHNR, CDR2 FQNEAQ (reference sequence).

The sample holds one count of this clone. The chain joins TRBV4-1 to TRBJ1-2; possible D gene TRBD1, 6 bases. V was shortened by 4 bases and J by 1 base, with 10 bases between the two germline ends. This CDR3 has 14 residues. Per the germline V gene, CDR1 is MGHRA and CDR2 is YSYEKL. The CDR3: CASSRTAINYGYTF. For the CDR3, the DNA is TGCGCCAGCAGCCGGACAGCCATTAACTATGGCTACACCTTC.

This chain uses TRBV4-1 with TRBJ2-7, with unresolved D. Trimming took off 1 base at V and 3 bases at J, with 16 bases between the two ends. This CDR3 contains 16 residues. Germline V lookup: CDR1 MGHRA, CDR2 YSYEKL. CDR3 nucleotide sequence: TGCGCCAGCAGCCAAGTCATGACTGCCCCCCTCTACGAGCAGTACTTC. Translating it yields CASSQVMTAPLYEQYF.

The chain employs TRBV6-5 and TRBJ1-5; the D is unclear. This CDR3 is built from 14 residues. Germline-derived CDR1 and CDR2 are MNHEY and SVGAGI. Trimming removed 2 bases from V and 0 bases from J, with 5 bases in between. The CDR3 region is CASSYRGSNQPQHF. In DNA, the CDR3 is TGTGCCAGCAGTTACCGGGGTAGCAATCAGCCCCAGCATTTT.